The TCR beta chain under discussion was sequenced for a study of shared clonotypes between healthy human individuals. Across the whole study: Samples came from a couple of female and three male donors aged 18 to 49. Broader study findings: On the whole, naive subsets had larger estimated richness than memory subsets had. The study found about 5% of naive CD4 clonotypes shared across several donors.

Concerning this clone itself: Its specificity is not known.

Germline-derived CDR1 and CDR2 are SGHTS and YDEGEE. The V end lost 2 bases, the J end lost 3 bases, and 9 bases lay between the germline ends. This CDR3 has 13 amino acids. The assay was immunoSEQ multiplex PCR, and TCRdb's table has in-frame clones only and misses some. The sample consists of 1,400,000 or so clones, approximately 98.5% of them appearing once. The sequenced sample consisted of naive CD4+ T cells sorted from blood. The subset here: CD45RA+ positively selected. This chain connects TRBV5-8 to TRBJ2-7; no definite D call. The source of this sequence is a young man in good health. The DNA of the CDR3 is TGTGCCAGCAGCTTCACGGCTAACTACGAGCAGTACTTC. It is translated as CASSFTANYEQYF.